One sample yielded the 30 T cell receptor beta chains listed below, sequenced in a study of CD4 and CD8 cells across lung adenocarcinoma regions. Using its own MiXCR run on the PCR reads, TCRdb lists one record per CDR3 protein. The repertoire holds 20,000 to 30,000 distinct CDR3 sequences, with 45% to 60% as singletons. The specimen sequenced was CD4+ T cells from the center of a lung tumor. These receptor sequences come from a male donor with lung adenocarcinoma. The CD4 and CD8 labels of this study may be unreliable.

At least ten counts were recorded for this clonotype. One base away lies a much larger clone, so this may be a sequencing read error. The chain couples TRBV6-1 to TRBJ2-1, with TRBD1 matching over 10 bases. Germline V CDR1 and CDR2: MNHNS, SASEGT. The trim removed 5 bases at V and 10 bases at J, leaving 8 bases unmatched. The CDR3 extends over 14 amino acids. The CDR3 coding sequence is TGTGCCAGCAGTCCAACGACAGGGGGCTACGAGCAGTTCTTC. Translating it yields CASSPTTGGYEQFF.

This clonotype was counted between two and nine times. The chain uses TRBV12-3 or TRBV12-4 and TRBJ1-1; TRBD1 matches at 7 bases. This CDR3 region has 13 residues. V lost 7 bases, J lost 7 bases, and 9 bases stayed unmatched. CDR3 in DNA: TGTGCCAGCATAAGAAGGGGGCTTGGTGAAGCTTTCTTT. This sequence encodes CASIRRGLGEAFF.

The rearrangement uses TRBV11-3 and TRBJ2-2; 12 bases agree with TRBD2. CDR1 and CDR2 (germline): SGHNT, YENEEA. The ends lost 5 bases at V and 4 bases at J; junction bases unmatched: 14. The CDR3 sequence is 19 residues long. This CDR3 is CASSGLTASGRVATGELFF. In nucleotides, the CDR3 is TGTGCCAGCAGCGGACTCACTGCTAGCGGGAGGGTTGCCACCGGGGAGCTGTTTTTT.

In this sample, this clonotype turned up once. The chain links TRBV10-3 to TRBJ2-4; perhaps D is TRBD1 or TRBD2 (6 bases each). The CDR3 has 14 residues. Germline CDR1 reads ENHRY; CDR2 reads SYGVKD. CDR3 sequence (DNA): TGTGCGGGGCACGGGGGCGGAGACCAAGAGATCCAGTACTTC. This codes for CAGHGGGDQEIQYF.

This clonotype was picked up many times. The chain combines TRBV14 with TRBJ2-7; 7 positions match TRBD1. The CDR3 is 13 residues long. CDR1 and CDR2 (germline): SGHDN, FVKESK. The V segment lost 4 bases and the J segment 5 bases; nucleotides outside the gene matches: 5. CDR3 sequence reads: CASSPLTGNEQYF. As DNA, the CDR3 is TGTGCCAGCAGCCCATTGACAGGGAACGAGCAGTACTTC. Full variable domain (outside the CDR3, taken from reference TRBV14 and TRBJ2-7): EAGVTQFPSHSVIEKGQTVTLRCDPISGHDNLYWYRRVMGKEIKFLLHFVKESKQDESGMPNNRFLAERTGGTYSTLKVQPAELEDSGVYFCASSPLTGNEQYFGPGTRLTVT.

As concerns this clonotype: A junction end diverges from the germline sequence, so it may reflect a read error. The chain employs TRBV12-3 or TRBV12-4 and TRBJ2-5; possibly TRBD2 for D (7 bases). The CDR3 has 21 residues. For the CDR3, the DNA is TGTGCCTTACGGGGCTGCGGTAGGGTGGCGACCGGGGGGCGTGGCCCAGAGACGCAGTACTTC. Encoded protein: CALRGCGRVATGGRGPETQYF.

This clonotype was counted ten times or more. The chain employs TRBV6-4 and TRBJ1-2; D not resolved. CDR1 is MRHNA and CDR2 is SNTAGT in the germline V gene. The CDR3 spans 14 residues. Trimming shortened V by 0 bases and J by 4 bases, and 9 bases separated the two germline ends. CDR3 coding DNA: TGTGCCAGCAGTGACTCGGTGGGATCCTATGGCTACACCTTC. Its protein product is CASSDSVGSYGYTF.

As for this clonotype: The junction shows a germline mismatch at one end, possibly a read error. The rearrangement uses TRBV6-2 or TRBV6-3 and TRBJ2-1; D might be TRBD1 (6 bases). Germline CDR1 and CDR2: MNHEY and SVGEGT. The CDR3 extends over 13 amino acids. In DNA form, the CDR3 reads TGTGCCAGCAGTGACTCTAGGACAGCCGAGCAGTTCTTC. Its protein product is CASSDSRTAEQFF.

This clonotype has a handful of counts. This chain connects TRBV24-1 to TRBJ2-1; 10 nucleotides align to TRBD2. V lost 4 bases, J lost 15 bases, and 8 bases stayed unmatched. The CDR3 has 13 amino acids. Looked up from germline, CDR1 is KGHDR and CDR2 is SFDVKD. The DNA of the CDR3 is TGTGCCACCAGTGACCGGACTAGCGGACAGCGGTTCTTC. Its protein product is CATSDRTSGQRFF.

The gene calls are TRBV10-3 and TRBJ2-5; perhaps D is TRBD1 or TRBD2 (6 bases each). Trimming shortened V by 11 bases and J by 7 bases, and 23 bases separated the two germline ends. The length of the CDR3 is 14 residues. Germline-derived CDR1 and CDR2 are ENHRY and SYGVKD. The CDR3 loop reads CAGSGGRLGGTQYF. The CDR3 nucleotides are TGTGCCGGCAGTGGGGGTCGACTAGGGGGGACCCAGTACTTC.

This rearrangement joins TRBV27 to TRBJ2-1, with D possibly TRBD2 on 5 matching bases. This CDR3 is built from 13 residues. Per germline, CDR1 MNHEY and CDR2 SMNVEV (reference sequence). V dropped 6 bases and J dropped 7 bases, with 13 bases sitting between them. CDR3 nucleotide sequence: TGTGCCAGCAGCGCTAGCTTATTAAATGAGCAGTTCTTC. This gives the protein CASSASLLNEQFF.

This rearrangement joins TRBV10-3 to TRBJ2-3; D is possibly TRBD1 or TRBD2 (6 bases each). CDR1 is ENHRY, CDR2 SYGVKD, per germline. V was pared by 10 bases and J by 5 bases, with 25 bases between. This CDR3 is 16 amino acids long. The CDR3 reads CATAGIGGGDQDTQYF. The CDR3 DNA reads as TGTGCCACAGCAGGTATCGGGGGCGGTGACCAAGATACGCAGTATTTT.

About this clonotype: The junction departs from the called germline gene at one end, perhaps through a read error. The chain couples TRBV6-1 to TRBJ2-6, with a weak D call TRBD1 (5 bases). Per germline, CDR1 MNHNS and CDR2 SASEGT. This CDR3 spans 15 amino acids. CDR3: CASSQALPGANVLTF. The CDR3 nucleotides read TGTGCCAGCAGTCAGGCACTCCCTGGGGCCAACGTGCTGACCTTC.

This chain uses TRBV18 with TRBJ2-1; D perhaps matches TRBD2 (5 bases). This CDR3 has 15 residues. Trimming left V 3 bases short and J 4 bases short, with 13 bases between. The germline CDR1 and CDR2 sequences are KGHSH and LQKENI. The CDR3 DNA is TGTGCCAGCTCACCCACCGGGGTTGGGTACAATGAGCAGTTCTTC. It yields the protein CASSPTGVGYNEQFF.

This clonotype was seen more than once but under ten times. The chain couples TRBV7-2 to TRBJ2-3; D may be TRBD1 or TRBD2 (5 bases each). V dropped 5 bases and J dropped 1 base, with 16 bases sitting between them. The CDR3 covers 16 residues. Germline assignment: CDR1 SGHTA and CDR2 FQGNSA. The CDR3 here is CASSGTPGTGTDTQYF. The DNA of the CDR3 is TGTGCCAGCAGCGGGACCCCGGGAACTGGCACAGATACGCAGTATTTT.

The table lists this clonotype with a few counts. The V and J genes are TRBV24-1 and TRBJ2-1; D is ambiguous. The germline CDR1 and CDR2 sequences are KGHDR and SFDVKD. V was trimmed by 9 bases and J by 8 bases, leaving 13 bases between them. This CDR3 contains 12 residues. DNA of the CDR3: TGTGCCACCCCCTCCGGCCGTGATGAGCAGTTCTTC. It specifies CATPSGRDEQFF.

This clonotype is large within its sample. The V gene is TRBV6-1, the J gene TRBJ2-3; 7 bases are shared with TRBD2. The CDR3 has 14 amino acids. Trimming took 4 bases from V and 1 from J; bases not matched to a gene: 2. Germline V gene sequence: CDR1 MNHNS, CDR2 SASEGT. The CDR3 bases are TGTGCCAGCAGTGGCACTAGCGGCACAGATACGCAGTATTTT. Protein: CASSGTSGTDTQYF.

This clonotype was counted only a few times. Possible read error: a much larger clone is one base away. V gene TRBV6-1 combines with J gene TRBJ2-4, with D perhaps matching TRBD1 (6 bases). This CDR3 is built from 14 residues. CDR1 is MNHNS and CDR2 is SASEGT in the germline V gene. Trimming left V 6 bases short and J 13 bases short, with 22 bases between. The CDR3 protein is CASSRQARLGEQYF. In DNA form, the CDR3 reads TGTGCCAGCAGCAGACAGGCCCGTCTGGGTGAGCAGTACTTC.

This clonotype was observed once. An end of the junction differs from the germline gene, which may be a read error. The V call is TRBV6-5, the J call TRBJ2-3; 7 bases are a match to TRBD1. The CDR3 sequence is 15 residues long. CDR1 and CDR2 from the germline V gene are MNHEY and SVGAGI. The CDR3 protein is CASGHRGRHTETQYF. CDR3 nucleotide sequence: TGTGCCAGCGGTCACAGGGGCCGGCACACAGAGACGCAGTATTTC.

This clonotype is classed as medium-sized. The CDR3, as DNA: TGTGCCAGCAGTTCACTCGGGGGTTACTTTGGTCCGGCCTACAATGAGCAGTTCTTC. Translation gives CASSSLGGYFGPAYNEQFF. The chain employs TRBV27 and TRBJ2-1, with TRBD2 as a possible D gene (6 bases). Deletions cut 4 bases from V and 2 bases from J, with 24 bases between. Germline V CDR1 and CDR2: MNHEY, SMNVEV (reference sequence). The CDR3 sequence is 19 residues long.

This clonotype was picked up many times. The rearrangement uses TRBV6-1 and TRBJ2-7, with 9 bases identical to TRBD2. Losses at the gene ends were 6 bases for V and 6 bases for J; bases not matched to a gene: 3. This CDR3 region has 12 residues. CDR1 and CDR2 from the germline V gene are MNHNS and SASEGT. The CDR3 coding sequence is TGTGCCAGCAGAGGGACTAGCCTCGAGCAGTACTTC. Encoded protein: CASRGTSLEQYF.

This clonotype was recorded once. The chain combines TRBV6-1 with TRBJ2-1, with TRBD2 identical over 8 bases. Germline CDR1 MNHNS, CDR2 SASEGT. The CDR3 is 18 amino acids. V gave up 1 base and J gave up 2 bases; unmatched junction bases: 10. The CDR3 bases are TGTGCCAGCAGTGAAGTGGAAAGGGCGGGAGGCGCCTACAATGAGCAGTTCTTC. Amino acid sequence: CASSEVERAGGAYNEQFF.

The chain is built from TRBV27 and TRBJ2-3; TRBD2 is a possible D gene (5 bases). Trimming took 6 bases from V and 12 from J, leaving 25 bases between them. This CDR3 is built from 15 residues. CDR1 and CDR2 (germline): MNHEY, SMNVEV (reference sequence). In nucleotides, the CDR3 is TGTGCCAGCAGGACGGGATTTCAAGACAAAAACATTCAGTATTTT. Its protein is CASRTGFQDKNIQYF.

The genes are TRBV11-3 and TRBJ2-1; D is unresolved. This CDR3 has 15 residues. Trimming removed 6 bases at V and 0 bases at J, with 12 bases between. The germline V gene has CDR1 SGHNT and CDR2 YENEEA. The CDR3 sequence is CASRSSRNSYNEQFF. In DNA, the CDR3 is TGTGCCAGCAGGTCATCGAGGAACTCCTACAATGAGCAGTTCTTC.

The chain links TRBV20-1 to TRBJ2-5; possible D gene TRBD2, 5 bases. The germline V gene encodes CDR1 DFQATT and CDR2 SNEGSKA (reference sequence). Trimming removed 3 bases from V and 11 bases from J, with 22 bases in between. The CDR3 is 14 amino acids. The CDR3 DNA is TGCAGTGCTAGGGTGGCTAGCTCCTACAATGAGCAGTACTTC. Residues: CSARVASSYNEQYF.

This chain connects TRBV4-2 to TRBJ1-3; D is unresolved. The CDR3 is made up of 13 amino acids. Trimming took 6 bases from V and 0 from J, leaving 6 bases between them. CDR1 LGHNA and CDR2 YNFKEQ come from the germline V gene. The CDR3 nucleotides are TGTGCCAGCAGTTCTTACTCTGGAAACACCATATATTTT. It encodes CASSSYSGNTIYF.

This clonotype was recorded at least ten times. The genes are TRBV27 and TRBJ2-3; possibly TRBD1 or TRBD2 for D (5 bases each). The V end was cut by 1 base, the J end by 0 bases, with 11 bases between. Germline CDR1 reads MNHEY; CDR2 reads SMNVEV (reference sequence). The CDR3 sequence is 16 residues long. The DNA for the CDR3 is TGTGCCAGCAGTTTATTGGGGGTACTTAGCACAGATACGCAGTATTTT. Residues: CASSLLGVLSTDTQYF.

The rearrangement uses TRBV15 and TRBJ2-1, with 12 bases that match TRBD1. Germline assignment: CDR1 LNHNV and CDR2 YYDKDF (reference sequence). The CDR3 runs 14 residues. V trimming: 1 base; J trimming: 10 bases; junction bases outside the gene matches: 2. Here the CDR3 DNA reads TGTGCCACCAGCAGAGCCGGGACAGGGGGCGAGCAGTTCTTC. Translation gives CATSRAGTGGEQFF.

The count of this clonotype is one. The chain links TRBV10-2 to TRBJ2-2, with 8 bases that match TRBD2. The germline gives CDR1 WSHSY, CDR2 SAAADI. CDR3 size: 15 residues. J lost 13 bases, V lost 11 bases, and 21 bases had no gene match. The CDR3 region is CALSPQVAGTDTLFF. DNA of the CDR3: TGCGCCCTCTCCCCACAGGTAGCGGGGACCGATACGCTGTTTTTT.

The genes are TRBV6-1 and TRBJ2-4; D is possibly TRBD2 (6 bases). V lost 2 bases and J lost 13, with 21 bases in between. CDR3 length: 15 amino acids. Germline-derived CDR1 and CDR2 are MNHNS and SASEGT. CDR3 sequence: CASSEMATGSNVQYF. DNA for the CDR3: TGTGCCAGCAGTGAAATGGCTACCGGGAGCAACGTCCAGTACTTC.